Each of the 6 T cell receptor beta chains below was sequenced from the same sample in a study of shared clonotypes between healthy human individuals. Assay: immunoSEQ multiplex PCR; the TCRdb copy retains only in-frame clones and omits some. This sample has roughly 1 million clones, with around 74% found just once. The specimen sequenced was memory CD4+ T cells sorted from blood. Subset in this sample: CD45RA-negative fraction. The origin of the receptors is a man younger than 30 in good health.

For the CDR3, the DNA is TGCGCCAGCAGTGAGTCCGGGCTATCTTACGAGCAGTACTTC. This encodes CASSESGLSYEQYF. The J gene is TRBJ2-7, the V gene TRBV10-1; D is unclear. Germline V gene data show CDR1 as WNHNN and CDR2 as SYGVQD (reference sequence). Trimming took 0 bases from V and 4 from J, leaving 10 bases between them. The CDR3 contains 14 residues.

The V and J genes are TRBV7-6 and TRBJ2-4; possibly TRBD1 or TRBD2 for D (5 bases each). The germline gives CDR1 SGHVS, CDR2 FNYEAQ. The CDR3 has 11 residues. CDR3 DNA sequence: TGTGCAAGACGGGGCGGTTACATTCAGTACTTC. As protein: CARRGGYIQYF.

The rearrangement links TRBV18 to TRBJ2-5; 11 nucleotides line up with TRBD2. Looked up from germline, CDR1 is KGHSH and CDR2 is LQKENI. The CDR3 is 16 amino acids. V gave up 3 bases and J gave up 1 base; unmatched junction bases: 4. The CDR3: CASSPLAGGPQETQYF. The CDR3 nucleotides are TGTGCCAGCTCACCCTTAGCGGGGGGGCCCCAAGAGACCCAGTACTTC.

V usage is TRBV19 and J usage is TRBJ1-2; 7 bases map to TRBD1. CDR3 size: 11 residues. Germline V gene data show CDR1 as LNHDA and CDR2 as SQIVND (reference sequence). Trimming cost V 9 bases and J 4 bases; bases outside gene matches: 2. CDR3 protein: CARTGVYGYTF. The CDR3 bases are TGTGCCAGAACAGGGGTCTATGGCTACACCTTC. The complete variable domain, with remaining parts taken from reference TRBV19 and TRBJ1-2, reads DGGITQSPKYLFRKEGQNVTLSCEQNLNHDAMYWYRQDPGQGLRLIYYSQIVNDFQKGDIAEGYSVSREKKESFPLTVTSAQKNPTAFYLCARTGVYGYTFGSGTRLTVV.

CDR3 nucleotide sequence: TGTGCCAGCAGCTTGGAGGGGACAGGGAGATATAATTCACCCCTCCACTTT. It codes for CASSLEGTGRYNSPLHF. The chain couples TRBV5-4 to TRBJ1-6, with 9 nucleotides matching TRBD1. The CDR3 is 17 amino acids. V lost 0 bases and J lost 4; bases outside the gene matches: 5. Germline assignment: CDR1 SGHNT and CDR2 YYREEE (reference sequence).

J is TRBJ1-4 and V is TRBV19, with 7 bases lining up with TRBD1. CDR1 is LNHDA and CDR2 is SQIVND in the germline V gene (reference sequence). With V trimmed by 6 bases and J by 4 bases, 8 bases remained unmatched. This CDR3 contains 15 residues. The CDR3 reads CASRLKQGSNEKLFF. The CDR3 bases are TGTGCCAGTAGATTAAAACAGGGGAGTAATGAAAAACTGTTTTTT.